Reported below is one T cell receptor (beta chain). Some clones are missing from TCRdb's copy, which holds only in-frame ones; the method was immunoSEQ multiplex PCR. The sample has nearly 110,000 clones; around 85% are singletons. This record belongs to a study of radiotherapy plus CTLA-4 blockade in lung cancer. The sequence came from a human donor with non-small cell lung cancer that progressed on radiotherapy plus ipilimumab. Some clones in this sample may be carry-over from other donors' samples. This specimen was peripheral blood, taken from a patient treated with radiotherapy plus ipilimumab.

The CDR3 nucleotides read TGTGCCAGCAGTAAGAGACGAGGTAGTTCACCCCTCCACTTT. Translation: CASSKRRGSSPLHF. The rearrangement uses TRBV6-6 and TRBJ1-6; D remains ambiguous. V lost 5 bases, J lost 9 bases, and 14 bases lay in between. The CDR3 extends over 14 amino acids. Germline V gives CDR1 MNHNY, CDR2 SVGAGI (reference sequence).